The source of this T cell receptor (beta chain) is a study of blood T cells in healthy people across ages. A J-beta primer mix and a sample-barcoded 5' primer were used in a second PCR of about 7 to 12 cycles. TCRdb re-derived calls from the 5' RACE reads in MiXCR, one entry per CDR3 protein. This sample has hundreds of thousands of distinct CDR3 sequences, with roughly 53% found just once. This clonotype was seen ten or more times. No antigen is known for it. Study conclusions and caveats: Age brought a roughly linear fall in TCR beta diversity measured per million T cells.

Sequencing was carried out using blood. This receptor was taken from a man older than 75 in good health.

CDR3 sequence (DNA): TGCGCCAGCAGCTGGGCCTACGAGCAGTACTTC. Its protein product is CASSWAYEQYF. The J gene is TRBJ2-7, the V gene TRBV5-1; D gene uncertain. This CDR3 is built from 11 residues. Germline V CDR1 and CDR2: SGHRS, YFSETQ. The germline V and J ends were trimmed by 3 bases and 2 bases, with 3 bases remaining between them.